This T cell receptor beta chain appears in the sequencing data of a study of cytomegalovirus exposure and HLA in healthy donors. About this clone: What it recognizes is unknown.

Findings of the study overall: Testing in vitro showed three CMV-associated chains specific for CMV antigens. Some public TCRs appeared in many individuals, while most sequences were rare. One later analysis, an examination of the approximately 130 validation repertoires, found that first-cohort TCR clusters tended to co-occur in them. The study flagged about 150 TCR beta chains as cytomegalovirus-associated.

Germline assignment: CDR1 SGHTA and CDR2 FQGNSA. The junction had 5 bases not matched to a gene; V was cut back by 7 bases and J by 3 bases. The length of the CDR3 is 14 residues. The repertoire was sequenced with immunoSEQ multiplex PCR; TCRdb's copy has only in-frame clones and lacks some. The data hold some 130,000 clones, with over 75% observed a single time. V is TRBV7-2 and J is TRBJ2-7, with 11 bases that match TRBD2. The receptor was derived from a young woman in good health and CMV-seropositive. Sequenced input: PBMCs. The CDR3 here is CASTKLAGVYEQYF. CDR3 nucleotide sequence: TGTGCCAGCACCAAACTAGCGGGAGTCTACGAGCAGTACTTC.